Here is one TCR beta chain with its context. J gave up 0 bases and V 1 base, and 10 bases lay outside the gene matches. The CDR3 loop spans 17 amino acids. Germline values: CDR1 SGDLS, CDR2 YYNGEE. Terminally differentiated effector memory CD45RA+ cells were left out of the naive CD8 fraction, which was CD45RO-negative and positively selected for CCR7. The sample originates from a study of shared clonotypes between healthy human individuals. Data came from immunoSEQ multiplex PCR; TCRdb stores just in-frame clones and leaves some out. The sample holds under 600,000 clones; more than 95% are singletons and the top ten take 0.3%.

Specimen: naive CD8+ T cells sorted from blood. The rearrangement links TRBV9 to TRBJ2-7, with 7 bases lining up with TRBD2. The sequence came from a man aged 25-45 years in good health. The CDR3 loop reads CASSVLPVAGRSYEQYF. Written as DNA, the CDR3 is TGTGCCAGCAGCGTATTACCGGTAGCGGGCCGCTCCTACGAGCAGTACTTC.